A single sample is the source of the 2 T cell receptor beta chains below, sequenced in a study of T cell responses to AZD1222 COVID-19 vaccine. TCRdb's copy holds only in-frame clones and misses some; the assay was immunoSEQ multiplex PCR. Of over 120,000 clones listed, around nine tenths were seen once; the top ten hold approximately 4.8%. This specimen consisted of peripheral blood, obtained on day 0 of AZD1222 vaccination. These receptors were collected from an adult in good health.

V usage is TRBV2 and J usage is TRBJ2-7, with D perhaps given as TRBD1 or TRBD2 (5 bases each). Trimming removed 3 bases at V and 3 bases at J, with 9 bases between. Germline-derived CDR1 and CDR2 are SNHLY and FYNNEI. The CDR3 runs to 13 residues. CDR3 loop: CASSDGTDYEQYF. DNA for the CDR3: TGTGCCAGCAGTGACGGGACGGACTACGAGCAGTACTTC.

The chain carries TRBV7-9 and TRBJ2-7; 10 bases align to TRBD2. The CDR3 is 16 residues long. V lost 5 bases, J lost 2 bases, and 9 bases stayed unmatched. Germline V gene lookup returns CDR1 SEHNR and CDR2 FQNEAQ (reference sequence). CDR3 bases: TGTGCCAGCAGCCTATACGGAGGACTAGCGGCCTACGAGCAGTACTTC. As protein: CASSLYGGLAAYEQYF.